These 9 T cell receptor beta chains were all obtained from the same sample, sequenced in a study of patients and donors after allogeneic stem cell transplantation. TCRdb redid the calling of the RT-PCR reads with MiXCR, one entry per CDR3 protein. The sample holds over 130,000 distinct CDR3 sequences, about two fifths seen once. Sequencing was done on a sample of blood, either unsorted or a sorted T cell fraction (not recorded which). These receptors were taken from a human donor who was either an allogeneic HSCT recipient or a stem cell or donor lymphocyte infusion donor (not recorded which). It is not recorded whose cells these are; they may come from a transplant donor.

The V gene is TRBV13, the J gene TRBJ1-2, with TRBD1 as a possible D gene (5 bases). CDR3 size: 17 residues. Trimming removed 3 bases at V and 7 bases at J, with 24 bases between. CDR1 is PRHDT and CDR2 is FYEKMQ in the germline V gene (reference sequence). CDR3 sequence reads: CASSFLYGDPRVGGYTF. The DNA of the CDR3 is TGTGCCAGCAGCTTCCTATATGGGGACCCTCGGGTAGGTGGCTACACCTTC.

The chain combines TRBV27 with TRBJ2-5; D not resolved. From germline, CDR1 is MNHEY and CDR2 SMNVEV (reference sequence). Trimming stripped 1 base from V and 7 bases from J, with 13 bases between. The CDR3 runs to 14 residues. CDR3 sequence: CASSLLSNSGTQYF. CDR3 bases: TGTGCCAGCAGTTTATTGTCCAATTCGGGGACCCAGTACTTC.

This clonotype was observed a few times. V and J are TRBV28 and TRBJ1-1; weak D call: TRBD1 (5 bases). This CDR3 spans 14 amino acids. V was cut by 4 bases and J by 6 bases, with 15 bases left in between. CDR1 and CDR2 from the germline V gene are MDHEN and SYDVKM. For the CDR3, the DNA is TGTGCCAGCAGTTACCCGAGGGGTCCCCCTGAAGCTTTCTTT. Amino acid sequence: CASSYPRGPPEAFF.

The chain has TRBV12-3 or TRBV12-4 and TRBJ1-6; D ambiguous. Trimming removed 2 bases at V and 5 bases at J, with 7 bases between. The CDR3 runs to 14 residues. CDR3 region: CASSLKRNNSPLHF. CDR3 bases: TGTGCCAGCAGTTTAAAAAGGAATAATTCACCCCTCCACTTT.

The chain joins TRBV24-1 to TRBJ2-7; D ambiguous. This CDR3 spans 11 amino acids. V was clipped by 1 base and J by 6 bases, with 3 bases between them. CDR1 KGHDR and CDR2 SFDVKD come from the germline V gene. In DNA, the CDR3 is TGTGCCACCAGTGATTTCTTCGAGCAGTACTTC. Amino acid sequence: CATSDFFEQYF.

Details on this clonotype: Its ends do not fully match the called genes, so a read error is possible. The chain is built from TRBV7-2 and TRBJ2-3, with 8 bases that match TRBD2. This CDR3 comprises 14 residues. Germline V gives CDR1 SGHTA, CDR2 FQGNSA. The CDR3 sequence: CASSVAGRTDTQYF. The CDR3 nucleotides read TGTGCCAGCAGCGTAGCGGGACGCACAGATACGCAGTATTTT.

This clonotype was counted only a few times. The CDR3: CASSLTGAYGYTF. CDR3 DNA: TGTGCCAGCAGCCTAACAGGGGCCTATGGCTACACCTTC. The V and J genes are TRBV12-3 or TRBV12-4 and TRBJ1-2, with 7 positions matching TRBD1. The CDR3 is 13 amino acids. Trimming cost V 6 bases and J 4 bases; bases outside gene matches: 5.

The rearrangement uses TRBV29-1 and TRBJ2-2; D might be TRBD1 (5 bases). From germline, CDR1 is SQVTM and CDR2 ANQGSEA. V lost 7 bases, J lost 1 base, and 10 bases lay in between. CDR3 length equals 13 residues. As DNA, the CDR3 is TGCAGCGGTCGGCAGGGGAACACCGGGGAGCTGTTTTTT. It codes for CSGRQGNTGELFF.

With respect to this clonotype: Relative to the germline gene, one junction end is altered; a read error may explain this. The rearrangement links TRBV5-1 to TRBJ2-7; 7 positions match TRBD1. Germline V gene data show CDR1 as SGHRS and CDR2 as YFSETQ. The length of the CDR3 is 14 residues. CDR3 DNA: TGCGCCAGCAGCTCGGGGACAGCCTCCCACGAGCAGTACTTC. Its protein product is CASSSGTASHEQYF.